The TCR beta chain under discussion was sequenced for a study of PD-1 blockade in mismatch repair-deficient tumors (dated 2017 in TCRdb). For the study in its entirety: Between late 2013 and late 2016, the trial enrolled approximately 90 consecutive patients with around 11 types of mismatch repair-deficient cancer, all of whom had received prior treatment and were progressing. Deep sequencing of TCR CDR3 regions was used to track tumor-associated T cell clones in peripheral blood of patients responding to PD-1 blockade. Results the study describes overall, beyond this receptor: Rapid expansion after pembrolizumab followed by contraction, generally before radiologic responses, was shown by tumor-resident clones, which were often undetectable in blood before treatment.

V is clipped by 4 bases and J by 6 bases, and the sequence between their germline boundaries is 11 bases long. Per the germline V gene, SGDLS is the CDR1 and YYNGEE is the CDR2. The CDR3 has 13 amino acids, counting the end cysteine and phenylalanine. Just the 39-base CDR3 DNA is kept, in frame starting at base 1. With regard to this clone: Its antigen is still unknown. Base qualities are missing; no much larger clone stands one base away.

Mismatch repair deficiency in every enrolled patient was established by polymerase chain reaction or immunohistochemistry. Three patients who responded to pembrolizumab therapy underwent TCR sequencing. In the phase II trial, pembrolizumab PD-1 blockade was tested prospectively in advanced mismatch repair-deficient cancers, no matter which tissue of origin the cancers came from. Peripheral blood T cell samples were serially collected before and at multiple times after PD-1 blockade was started. Blood sampling time points were reported as weeks after the first dose of pembrolizumab. Libraries were prepared through the immunoSEQ multiplex PCR assay. TCRdb stores this immuneACCESS table with in-frame sequences only. Part of the clones is absent; in the studies checked, under half of the shortfall reflects unresolved V genes, and no reason is known for the rest. The sample yields around 110,000 clones; more than 60% were counted once. The biggest ten clones account for 4% to 6% of the sample.

The clonotype comes from an adult with mismatch repair-deficient cancer. The chain links TRBV9 with TRBJ2-1, with TRBD2 perhaps the D gene, on 5 matching bases. The input for sequencing was peripheral blood, taken 60 to 65 weeks after starting pembrolizumab. The DNA sequence follows: TGTGCCAGCAGCCCTTCGGACTCCAATGAGCAGTTCTTC. It specifies CASSPSDSNEQFF.